This T cell receptor (beta chain) was sequenced during a study of post-analysis software for immune sequencing data. Regarding the study as a whole: Controls showed lower frequencies than patients for a few TRBV segments, and TRBV5-6, TRBV5-1 and TRBV20-1 were among these.

From germline, CDR1 is MGHRA and CDR2 YSYEKL. CDR3 length: 15 amino acids. Every TCR beta cDNA library bore unique molecular identifiers. TCRdb ran MiXCR on the PCR reads and lists one entry per CDR3 protein. The sample has 430,000 or so distinct CDR3 sequences; 30% to 45% are singletons. As concerns this clonotype: No antigen is known for it. One end of the junction fails to match germline, which may point to a read error.

Source material: blood. This clonotype originated in a girl aged 2-15 years with multiple sclerosis. The chain has TRBV4-1 and TRBJ2-7, with 9 bases that match TRBD2. The CDR3 DNA is TGCGCCGGCAGCCCGGCGGGAGGGGGGTCTTACGAGCAGTACTTC. Translated, it gives CAGSPAGGGSYEQYF.